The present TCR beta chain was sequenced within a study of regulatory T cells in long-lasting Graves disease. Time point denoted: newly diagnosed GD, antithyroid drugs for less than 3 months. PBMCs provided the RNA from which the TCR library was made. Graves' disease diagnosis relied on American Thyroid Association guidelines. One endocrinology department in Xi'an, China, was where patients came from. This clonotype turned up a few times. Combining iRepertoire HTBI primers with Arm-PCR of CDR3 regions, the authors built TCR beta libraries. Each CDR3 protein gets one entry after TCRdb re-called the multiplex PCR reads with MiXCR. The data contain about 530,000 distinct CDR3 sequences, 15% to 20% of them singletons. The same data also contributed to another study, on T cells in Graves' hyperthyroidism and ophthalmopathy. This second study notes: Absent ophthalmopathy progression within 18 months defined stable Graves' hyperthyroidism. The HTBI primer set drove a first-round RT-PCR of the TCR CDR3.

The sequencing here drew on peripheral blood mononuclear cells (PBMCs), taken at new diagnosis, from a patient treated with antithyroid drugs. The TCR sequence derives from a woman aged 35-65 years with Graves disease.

The CDR3 spells CAWSQDNEQFF. For the CDR3, the DNA is TGTGCCTGGAGTCAGGATAATGAGCAGTTCTTC. The chain carries TRBV30 and TRBJ2-1, with no clear D. Trimming cost V 2 bases and J 7 bases, with 6 bases left between them. Looked up from germline, CDR1 is GTSNPN and CDR2 is SVGIG (reference sequence). This CDR3 has 11 residues.